Listed here is a single TCR beta chain. Trimming cost V 7 bases and J 0 bases; bases outside gene matches: 11. The CDR3 has 16 residues. CDR1 and CDR2 (germline): SGHRS, YFSETQ. This sample was taken from a study of blood T cell repertoires in COVID-19. Study-wide context: Acute and convalescent COVID-19 specimens originated in the United States, Italy and Spain.

Original processing methods: Reference gene primers were amplified, and this amplification served to estimate nucleated cell counts. Method: immunoSEQ multiplex PCR; TCRdb's copy keeps in-frame clones and lacks some. V and J calls plus clone size are reproduced from that table; the DNA served to infer D and trimming. The sample holds roughly 200,000 clones, more than 65% seen once. The source material was peripheral blood. The V gene is TRBV5-1, the J gene TRBJ1-1; 8 bases are a match to TRBD1. This TCR was sampled from a man aged 45-65 years with active or convalescent COVID-19. As DNA, the CDR3 is TGCGCCAGCCTCGGTGGACAGGGCCAAATGAACACTGAAGCTTTCTTT. Encoded protein: CASLGGQGQMNTEAFF. Looking up the rest from reference TRBV5-1 and TRBJ1-1 gives the full variable domain: KAGVTQTPRYLIKTRGQQVTLSCSPISGHRSVSWYQQTPGQGLQFLFEYFSETQRNKGNFPGRFSGRQFSNSRSEMNVSTLELGDSALYLCASLGGQGQMNTEAFFGQGTRLTVV.